The clone carrying this T cell receptor (beta chain) appeared a single time. The germline CDR1 and CDR2 sequences are MNHEY and SMNVEV (reference sequence). Trimming left V 5 bases short and J 2 bases short, with 14 bases between. The CDR3 length is 15 residues. This record belongs to a study of OX40 agonist ivuxolimab in advanced cancers. Study background: Patients were dosed intravenously with ivuxolimab at 0.01 to 10 mg/kg every 2 weeks.

Method: immunoSEQ multiplex PCR; TCRdb's copy keeps in-frame clones and lacks some. The data show 75,000 to 90,000 clones, with 92% seen just once and about 3% held by the top ten. The source material was CD4+ or CD8+ T cells sorted from blood, sampled in a trial of the OX40 agonist ivuxolimab. The sequence was collected from an adult with an advanced solid tumor such as melanoma, head and neck, liver or kidney cancer. V is TRBV27 and J is TRBJ2-3, with D possibly TRBD1 on 6 matching bases. DNA of the CDR3: TGTGCCAGCAGTCCCTCCTGGACAGCCACAGATACGCAGTATTTT. The encoded protein is CASSPSWTATDTQYF.